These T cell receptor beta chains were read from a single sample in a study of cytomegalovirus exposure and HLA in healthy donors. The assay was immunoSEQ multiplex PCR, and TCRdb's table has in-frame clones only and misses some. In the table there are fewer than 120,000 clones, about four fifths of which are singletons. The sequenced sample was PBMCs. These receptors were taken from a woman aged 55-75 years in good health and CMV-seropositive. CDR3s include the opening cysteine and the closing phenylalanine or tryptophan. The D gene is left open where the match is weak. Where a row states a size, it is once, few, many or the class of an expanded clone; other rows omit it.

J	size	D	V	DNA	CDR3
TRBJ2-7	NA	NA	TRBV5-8	TGTGCCAGCAGCTTGGACTTAGCGTCCGAGCAGTACTTC	CASSLDLASEQYF
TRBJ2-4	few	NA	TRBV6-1	TGTGCCAGCAGAGACCAGGGGGGTTTTTTCAACATTCAGTACTTC	CASRDQGGFFNIQYF
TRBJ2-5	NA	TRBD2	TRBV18	TGTGCCAGCTCACCCGGCGTCGCGGGAGCGGACTTTGGAGGGACCCAGTACTTC	CASSPGVAGADFGGTQYF
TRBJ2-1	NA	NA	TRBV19	TGTGCCAGTAGTATACCGGGTTACTACAATGAGCAGTTCTTC	CASSIPGYYNEQFF
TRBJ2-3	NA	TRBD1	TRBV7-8	TGTGCCAGCAGCTTCAGGGGGACAGATACGCAGTATTTT	CASSFRGTDTQYF
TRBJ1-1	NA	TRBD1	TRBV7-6	TGTGCCAGCAGCTTAGGGGCAGGGGGCGGTTACACTGAAGCTTTCTTC	CASSLGAGGGYTEAFF
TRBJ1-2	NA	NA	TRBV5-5	TGTGCCAGCAGCTTGGCTGGACGGGGGGATGGCTACACCTTC	CASSLAGRGDGYTF
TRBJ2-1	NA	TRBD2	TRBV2	TGTGCCAGCAGAGATCGACTAGCGGCTTCCTACAATGAGCAGTTCTTC	CASRDRLAASYNEQFF
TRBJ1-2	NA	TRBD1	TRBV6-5	TGTGCCAGCAGTTACTCGACAGGGGATGGCTACACCTTC	CASSYSTGDGYTF
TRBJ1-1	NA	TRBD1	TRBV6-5	TGTGCCAGCAGTTACTCGATCCGACAGGGGGCGATGAAAGCTTTCTTT	CASSYSIRQGAMKAFF
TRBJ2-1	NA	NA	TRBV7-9	TGTGCCAGCAGCTCGACTAGTACATCCGACAATGAGCAGTTCTTC	CASSSTSTSDNEQFF
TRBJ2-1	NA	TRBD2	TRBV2	TGTGCCTCGACTAGCGGGAGTGATGAGCAGTTCTTC	CASTSGSDEQFF
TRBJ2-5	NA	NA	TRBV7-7	TGTGCCAGCAGTCGGACCGGGAGCCAAGAGACCCAGTACTTC	CASSRTGSQETQYF